This is a list of T cell receptor beta chains from one sample in a study of blood T cell repertoires in COVID-19. Sequencing was performed with immunoSEQ multiplex PCR; in TCRdb, only in-frame clones are kept and a portion is missing. The sample contains approximately 190,000 clones, around 80% of which appear only once. Sequenced material: peripheral blood. These receptors were collected from a woman aged 55-70 years with COVID-19, enrolled during active disease. CDR3s leave out the opening cysteine and the closing phenylalanine or tryptophan. The order of the fields is V gene, clone size, J gene, CDR3 protein. The size of a clone is reported for some rows only, either as once, few or many, or as a class for expanded clones.

TRBV19	.	TRBJ2-5	ASSAGTRTGAQY
TRBV5-4	.	TRBJ2-1	ASSLPPFNEQF
TRBV2	.	TRBJ1-4	ASSAPGQGDEKLF
TRBV7-9	.	TRBJ2-3	ASSSQADTQY
TRBV25-1	.	TRBJ1-1	ASSEYRAGYRTEAF
TRBV5-1	.	TRBJ2-3	ASSLESNRDTQY
TRBV5-1	few	TRBJ1-4	ASSLAGVGANEKLF
TRBV7-9	.	TRBJ1-2	ASSLPGGREVYGYT
TRBV6-5	.	TRBJ2-3	ASTRRGILTDTQY
TRBV6-5	.	TRBJ1-1	ASSSLVLSEAF
TRBV5-6	.	TRBJ2-6	ASTITGGLGANVLT
TRBV5-1	.	TRBJ2-5	ASSLVGGQETQY
TRBV29-1	.	TRBJ1-3	SVWTGTRGNTIY
TRBV29-1	.	TRBJ1-1	SVEPGFNTEAF
TRBV2	.	TRBJ1-2	ASRQGGYGYT
TRBV27	.	TRBJ2-5	ASKHDGYRSGTQY
TRBV28	few	TRBJ2-7	ASSLLRSGEQY
TRBV6-5	.	TRBJ2-7	ASSPLPYEQY
TRBV7-3	.	TRBJ2-7	ASSLIGRRPVYEQY
TRBV19	once	TRBJ2-1	ASNPRITGVLVSYNEQF
TRBV4-1	.	TRBJ2-7	ASSLLGVGATSGISSYEQY
TRBV24-1	.	TRBJ1-5	ATSDSHRGWYH
TRBV5-1	.	TRBJ2-1	ASSPPGLGRNEQF
TRBV10-3	.	TRBJ1-5	AIGRGGSNQPQH
TRBV3-1/TRBV3-2	.	TRBJ2-2	ASNTGLLGTGELF
TRBV18	.	TRBJ1-1	ASSPLQSTEAF
TRBV4-1	.	TRBJ1-4	ASSHPPPRQLNEKLF
TRBV20-1	.	TRBJ2-1	SASRESSYNEQF
TRBV7-2	.	TRBJ1-1	ASSLGTGRKGTEAF
TRBV2	.	TRBJ1-1	ASSENMATEAF
TRBV6-5	once	TRBJ2-5	ASSFGSGAIQETQY
TRBV7-9	.	TRBJ2-3	ASSPPGTVFPDTQY
TRBV15	.	TRBJ2-2	ATSRGIGEAGELF
TRBV6-5	.	TRBJ1-1	ASSYQQADMNTEAF
TRBV7-6	once	TRBJ2-2	ASSLVFSGGSFANTGELF
TRBV19	.	TRBJ1-6	ASRIMPNNSPLH
TRBV5-5	.	TRBJ1-1	ASTRGAFDTEAF
TRBV19	.	TRBJ2-3	ASSGQGPTDTQY
TRBV9	.	TRBJ2-1	ASSVEVAGFSYNEQF
TRBV3-1/TRBV3-2	.	TRBJ2-1	ASSQMTSGYNEQF
TRBV6-5	.	TRBJ1-2	ASSYSMRDYGYT
TRBV29-1	.	TRBJ2-7	SVGHRGPYEQY
TRBV9	.	TRBJ2-7	ASSVGGQGTYEQY
TRBV21-1	.	TRBJ1-6	ASSKGQGGFNNSPLH
TRBV14	.	TRBJ2-1	ASSRLAVNNEQF
TRBV6-1	.	TRBJ1-1	ASSETYRDRAF
TRBV5-1	.	TRBJ1-2	ASSLWGTGVYGYT
TRBV2	.	TRBJ2-3	ASSRVESVTDTQY
TRBV24-1	.	TRBJ2-6	ATSARETGANVLT
TRBV28	.	TRBJ2-2	AARPGGVPGELF
TRBV19	.	TRBJ1-5	ASSTTTGYQPQH